This is a list of T cell receptor beta chains from one sample in a study of T cells expressing NK-cell markers. TCRdb re-called the 5' RACE reads; one entry per CDR3 protein, DNA not given. The specimen's table records hundreds of thousands of distinct CDR3 sequences. The specimen sequenced was blood T cells: a sorted CD56 or NKG2C T cell subset, CD4+ or CD8+ T cells, or bulk PBMC T cells (not recorded which). The receptors here all came from a woman aged 18 to 75 in good health. The CDR3 runs from the conserved cysteine through the conserved F or W. Fields, in order: CDR3 protein, V gene, J gene.

CDR3: CASSVVAGSYEQYF
V: TRBV5-1
J: TRBJ2-7

CDR3: CASSLSGDHYEQYF
V: TRBV7-8
J: TRBJ2-7

CDR3: CASSLDPGAAGNEKLFF
V: TRBV5-1
J: TRBJ1-4

CDR3: CASRRLAGGTHNEQFF
V: TRBV6-1
J: TRBJ2-1

CDR3: CASSRTGGAGEKLFF
V: TRBV7-2
J: TRBJ1-4

CDR3: CASSLGRSTDTQYF
V: TRBV7-2
J: TRBJ2-3

CDR3: CAISIQGAQGYTF
V: TRBV10-3
J: TRBJ1-2

CDR3: CASSETPARRLAGARYNEQFF
V: TRBV6-1
J: TRBJ2-1

CDR3: CASSPRETGKGTDTQYF
V: TRBV7-2
J: TRBJ2-3

CDR3: CASSQMTTTGDLTDTQYF
V: TRBV3-1
J: TRBJ2-3

CDR3: CASSLGWGGSYNEQFF
V: TRBV7-2
J: TRBJ2-1

CDR3: CASSQDRLGYGYTF
V: TRBV7-3
J: TRBJ1-2

CDR3: CASSPTSGRAWDTQYF
V: TRBV7-8
J: TRBJ2-3

CDR3: CASSAGLAGGHTGELFF
V: TRBV9
J: TRBJ2-2

CDR3: CATSSDGGYYEQYF
V: TRBV15
J: TRBJ2-7

CDR3: CSATPPADTQYF
V: TRBV20-1
J: TRBJ2-3

CDR3: CASSPPRAPYEQYF
V: TRBV18
J: TRBJ2-7

CDR3: CASSLTPGELFF
V: TRBV7-3
J: TRBJ2-2

CDR3: CASSPELGGNQPQHF
V: TRBV4-3
J: TRBJ1-5

CDR3: CASSQVGSTDTQYF
V: TRBV4-3
J: TRBJ2-3

CDR3: CASSLVLNPYNEQFF
V: TRBV11-1
J: TRBJ2-1

CDR3: CSAPPPRGGYNEQFF
V: TRBV20-1
J: TRBJ2-1

CDR3: CASSLAQPEAFF
V: TRBV7-9
J: TRBJ1-1

CDR3: CASSLRDGPLLF
V: TRBV21-1
J: TRBJ2-1